A selection of T cell receptor beta chains follows, all from one sample in a study of T cells in localized non-small cell lung cancer. The assay was immunoSEQ multiplex PCR, and TCRdb's table has in-frame clones only and misses some. The sample holds approximately 37,000 clones; approximately 86% are singletons and the top ten take around 3.7%. The sequencing here drew on peripheral blood, taken before any cancer treatment. These receptors were taken from a man between 18 and 55 years old with stage I lung adenocarcinoma. Each CDR3 is given with its conserved first and last residue. Fields, in order: clone size, J gene, V gene, CDR3 length, D gene, CDR3 protein, CDR3 DNA. D genes are given only for firm matches. For some rows the clone size is stated as once, few or many, or as a class when expanded; others skip it.

-	TRBJ2-1	TRBV7-2	14	TRBD1	CASSFRGQNNEQFF	TGTGCCAGCAGCTTCCGGGGACAGAACAATGAGCAGTTCTTC
once	TRBJ1-2	TRBV4-2	15	TRBD1	CASSLRQGAYSGYTF	TGTGCCAGCAGCTTGAGACAGGGGGCCTACTCTGGCTACACCTTC
-	TRBJ2-2	TRBV7-9	17	-	CASSSLGGLKNTGELFF	TGTGCCAGCAGCTCCCTCGGGGGTCTTAAGAACACCGGGGAGCTGTTTTTT
-	TRBJ1-3	TRBV5-1	15	-	CASSPGPSSGNTIYF	TGCGCCAGCAGCCCCGGACCGAGCTCTGGAAACACCATATATTTT
once	TRBJ1-2	TRBV6-1	14	TRBD1	CASSPGTGTYGYTF	TGTGCCAGCAGCCCCGGGACAGGGACCTATGGCTACACCTTC
-	TRBJ1-1	TRBV4-3	15	-	CASSQEYGPQGQAFF	TGCGCCAGCAGCCAAGAGTATGGTCCACAGGGACAAGCTTTCTTT
-	TRBJ1-5	TRBV28	13	-	CASSEGLDQPQHF	TGTGCCAGCAGTGAAGGTCTTGATCAGCCCCAGCATTTT
-	TRBJ1-1	TRBV19	14	-	CASSIGRGRAEAFF	TGTGCCAGTAGTATAGGGAGAGGAAGGGCCGAAGCTTTCTTT
-	TRBJ1-4	TRBV19	15	-	CASSTGGRTNEKLFF	TGTGCCAGTAGTACCGGGGGGAGGACTAATGAAAAACTGTTTTTT
-	TRBJ1-2	TRBV5-6	13	-	CASSFEETGGYTF	TGTGCCAGCAGCTTCGAGGAGACGGGTGGCTACACCTTC
-	TRBJ1-3	TRBV9	14	-	CASSVDGIGNTIYF	TGTGCCAGCAGCGTAGACGGGATTGGTAACACCATATATTTT
-	TRBJ1-1	TRBV7-9	13	-	CASSPPGYPEAFF	TGTGCCAGCAGCCCTCCCGGTTACCCTGAAGCTTTCTTT
few	TRBJ1-1	TRBV5-5	13	-	CASSLTQATEAFF	TGTGCCAGCAGCTTGACTCAGGCGACTGAAGCTTTCTTT
once	TRBJ2-7	TRBV2	14	-	CASSDNRFSYEQYF	TGTGCCAGCAGTGACAACAGGTTCTCCTACGAGCAGTACTTC
-	TRBJ1-1	TRBV27	13	TRBD1	CASRSPTGSEAFF	TGTGCCAGCAGGTCACCGACAGGGTCTGAAGCTTTCTTT
once	TRBJ1-1	TRBV18	11	-	CASSPEIGAFF	TGTGCCAGCTCACCAGAAATAGGAGCTTTCTTT
-	TRBJ2-5	TRBV7-2	16	TRBD2	CASSSSSGGMEETQYF	TGTGCCAGCAGCTCAAGTAGCGGGGGGATGGAAGAGACCCAGTACTTC
-	TRBJ2-1	TRBV28	16	TRBD1	CASSLVGDRSYNEQFF	TGTGCCAGCAGTTTAGTTGGGGACAGGTCCTACAATGAGCAGTTCTTC
-	TRBJ2-5	TRBV6-4	14	TRBD2	CASSDGSGGETQYF	TGTGCCAGCAGTGACGGTAGCGGGGGGGAGACCCAGTACTTC
-	TRBJ1-2	TRBV7-9	13	TRBD1	CASSPGQGYGYTF	TGTGCCAGCAGCCCTGGACAGGGATATGGCTACACCTTC
-	TRBJ2-1	TRBV4-3	15	-	CASSQRQSSYNEQFF	TGCGCCAGCAGCCAGCGACAGTCCTCCTACAATGAGCAGTTCTTC
once	TRBJ1-2	TRBV7-2	16	-	CASSPIHPGGVYGYTF	TGTGCCAGCAGCCCGATCCACCCCGGAGGGGTATATGGCTACACCTTC
-	TRBJ1-2	TRBV7-3	16	TRBD1	CASSLWPGQGIGGYTF	TGTGCCAGCAGCTTATGGCCCGGACAGGGGATCGGTGGCTACACCTTC
-	TRBJ2-5	TRBV5-5	15	TRBD2	CASSLLAGVQETQYF	TGTGCCAGCAGCTTGTTAGCGGGGGTGCAAGAGACCCAGTACTTC
few	TRBJ2-3	TRBV11-2	18	-	CASKIFPVRHSVTDTQYF	TGTGCCAGCAAAATCTTCCCAGTCAGACACTCCGTCACAGATACGCAGTATTTT
few	TRBJ1-5	TRBV4-2	16	-	CASSQDPTGSGQPQHF	TGTGCCAGCAGCCAAGATCCCACAGGGTCTGGACAGCCCCAGCATTTT
-	TRBJ1-2	TRBV9	12	-	CASSGSLYGYTF	TGTGCCAGCAGCGGCAGTCTCTATGGCTACACCTTC
few	TRBJ2-1	TRBV6-1	14	TRBD2	CASSLLAEKGEQFF	TGTGCCAGCAGTTTGCTAGCGGAGAAAGGTGAGCAGTTCTTC
-	TRBJ1-4	TRBV4-2	14	-	CASGAGTTDEKLFF	TGTGCCAGCGGAGCCGGGACGACTGATGAAAAACTGTTTTTT
-	TRBJ2-5	TRBV30	14	-	CAWSVLKGGETQYF	TGTGCCTGGAGTGTACTCAAGGGGGGGGAGACCCAGTACTTC
-	TRBJ1-2	TRBV5-6	15	-	CASSLGQGTNYGYTF	TGTGCCAGCAGCCTGGGGCAGGGAACTAACTATGGCTACACCTTC